The following is a T cell receptor beta chain sequence with its context. The antigen is not known. The record originates from a study of cytomegalovirus exposure and HLA in healthy donors. The V and J ends lost 4 bases and 1 base, in that order; junction bases with no gene match: 5. The CDR3 totals 15 residues. The germline V gene has CDR1 MGHRA and CDR2 YSYEKL. General observations from the study: The productive fraction for most TCR beta V segments was about 87% or about 30% in an earlier analysis.

PCR used 60 Vbeta primers and 13 Jbeta primers. Sequencing used immunoSEQ multiplex PCR; TCRdb keeps in-frame clones, though not all of them. The profile covers about 120,000 clones, with 75% to 85% appearing a single time and over 2% taken by the ten largest. V gene TRBV4-1 combines with J gene TRBJ2-7, with 9 bases matching TRBD1. The sequenced sample was PBMCs. The receptor comes from a man aged 30 to 45 in good health and CMV-seronegative. The CDR3 nucleotides read TGCGCCAGCAGCCCCTCGGGGACAGGGTCCTACGAGCAGTACTTC. It is translated as CASSPSGTGSYEQYF.